A selection of T cell receptor beta chains follows, all from one sample in a study of shared clonotypes between healthy human individuals. Here immunoSEQ multiplex PCR was the method, and the copy in TCRdb shows in-frame clones only, minus some. The table shows 1.5 million to 1.9 million clones, with roughly 98% occurring only once. Material: naive CD4+ T cells sorted from blood. All receptors derive from a man in his thirties or forties in good health. Both conserved end residues are part of each CDR3. D genes are given only for firm matches. Expanded clones are given a class, and other clones once, few, many or no size at all.

>.|TRBV4-1|.|TRBJ2-7
CASSQPRLEQYF
TGCGCCAGCAGCCAGCCTAGACTCGAGCAGTACTTC
>.|TRBV9|.|TRBJ2-7
CASSVAGRGEQYF
TGTGCCAGCAGCGTAGCGGGTAGGGGGGAGCAGTACTTC
>once|TRBV28|TRBD1|TRBJ2-7
CASSLPSGGLGYEQYF
TGTGCCAGCAGTTTACCCTCAGGGGGCCTAGGATACGAGCAGTACTTC
>few|TRBV18|.|TRBJ2-5
CASSPPGETQYF
TGTGCCAGCTCACCACCCGGAGAGACCCAGTACTTC
>.|TRBV4-1|TRBD1|TRBJ1-3
CASSQGVRTGGRNTIYF
TGCGCCAGCAGCCAAGGGGTCAGGACAGGGGGACGAAACACCATATATTTT
>.|TRBV9|.|TRBJ2-1
CASSLDEVVNEQFF
TGTGCCAGCAGCCTGGATGAGGTAGTCAATGAGCAGTTCTTC
>.|TRBV7-6|TRBD1|TRBJ2-7
CASSPGTGQIYEQYF
TGTGCCAGCAGCCCGGGGACAGGCCAGATCTACGAGCAGTACTTC
>.|TRBV6-1|.|TRBJ1-5
CASSEVAGNQPQHF
TGTGCCAGCAGTGAAGTGGCGGGGAATCAGCCCCAGCATTTT
>.|TRBV5-1|.|TRBJ2-1
CASSLAGQASGGEQFF
TGCGCCAGCAGCTTGGCCGGGCAGGCATCTGGGGGTGAGCAGTTCTTC
>.|TRBV6-5|.|TRBJ1-5
CASARVGTWNQPQHF
TGTGCCAGCGCCAGGGTAGGGACCTGGAATCAGCCCCAGCATTTT
>.|TRBV15|TRBD2|TRBJ2-5
CATSPGLAGPQETQYF
TGTGCCACCAGTCCCGGACTAGCGGGACCACAAGAGACCCAGTACTTC
>once|TRBV28|.|TRBJ2-3
CASSPTGDTQYF
TGTGCCAGCAGTCCGACGGGGGATACGCAGTATTTT
>.|TRBV7-9|.|TRBJ2-7
CASSFSQTAYEQYF
TGTGCCAGCAGCTTTTCCCAAACTGCCTACGAGCAGTACTTC
>.|TRBV27|TRBD1|TRBJ1-4
CASSLEGTGDSTTNEKLFF
TGTGCCAGCAGTTTAGAGGGGACAGGGGATTCCACAACTAATGAAAAACTGTTTTTT
>.|TRBV5-4|.|TRBJ1-2
CASSSRTDHNYGYTF
TGTGCCAGCAGTTCGCGGACAGATCATAACTATGGCTACACCTTC
>once|TRBV7-7|.|TRBJ2-5
CASSLAPSQETQYF
TGTGCTAGCAGCTTAGCGCCGTCCCAAGAGACCCAGTACTTC
>.|TRBV15|.|TRBJ1-5
CATSFSNQPQHF
TGTGCCACCAGCTTTAGCAATCAGCCCCAGCATTTT
>once|TRBV19|TRBD1|TRBJ2-3
CASSTRQGTDTQYF
TGTGCCAGTAGTACACGACAGGGAACAGATACGCAGTATTTT
>.|TRBV11-2|.|TRBJ2-7
CASSLVVGYEQYF
TGTGCCAGCAGCTTAGTAGTGGGCTACGAGCAGTACTTC
>once|TRBV7-9|.|TRBJ1-5
CASRSDGALNQPQHF
TGTGCCAGCAGGTCCGACGGAGCCCTGAATCAGCCCCAGCATTTT
>once|TRBV7-3|.|TRBJ2-1
CASSLGPPNEQFF
TGTGCCAGCAGCCTCGGACCTCCCAATGAGCAGTTCTTC
>.|TRBV28|.|TRBJ2-5
CASSFEAFRETQYF
TGTGCCAGCAGTTTTGAGGCGTTTAGGGAGACCCAGTACTTC
>once|TRBV28|.|TRBJ1-1
CASSLVSMNTEAFF
TGTGCCAGCAGTTTAGTTAGCATGAACACTGAAGCTTTCTTT
>.|TRBV28|.|TRBJ2-7
CASSLRTPYEQYF
TGTGCCAGCAGTTTAAGGACTCCTTACGAGCAGTACTTC
>.|TRBV1|.|TRBJ2-1
CTSSRVWGLPDNEQFF
TGCACCAGCAGCCGGGTTTGGGGACTCCCAGACAATGAGCAGTTCTTC
>.|TRBV28|.|TRBJ1-5
CASSRPDTRAQPQHF
TGTGCCAGCAGTCGTCCGGACACCAGGGCACAGCCCCAGCATTTT
>.|TRBV6-1|.|TRBJ2-6
CASSVGHSSGANVLTF
TGTGCCAGCAGTGTGGGACATTCCTCTGGGGCCAACGTCCTGACTTTC
>once|TRBV18|.|TRBJ1-1
CASSPRLDASNTEAFF
TGTGCCAGCTCACCACGGTTGGATGCCTCCAACACTGAAGCTTTCTTT
>.|TRBV5-1|.|TRBJ2-5
CASSLEVAAETQYF
TGCGCCAGCAGCCTAGAGGTGGCGGCAGAGACCCAGTACTTC
>.|TRBV29-1|TRBD2|TRBJ2-7
CSAVLTSARGEQYF
TGCAGCGCCGTTCTGACTAGCGCCAGAGGAGAGCAGTACTTC
>.|TRBV27|.|TRBJ2-1
CASSLSLENYNEQFF
TGTGCCAGCAGTTTATCGCTAGAAAACTACAATGAGCAGTTCTTC
>.|TRBV28|.|TRBJ2-7
CASSLPLGRQYF
TGTGCCAGCAGTCTCCCCCTGGGGCGGCAGTACTTC